The 26 T cell receptor beta chains below all came from one sample that was sequenced in a study of cytomegalovirus exposure and HLA in healthy donors. The PCR used 60 Vbeta and 13 Jbeta primers. Repertoires were generated with immunoSEQ multiplex PCR, while TCRdb's copy carries only in-frame clones and drops some. The table lists 130,000 to 150,000 clones, roughly three quarters of them singletons. Sequenced input: PBMCs. The receptors shown here come from a woman aged 50 to 60 in good health and CMV-seronegative.

The chain has TRBV7-2 and TRBJ1-1; D unresolved. The CDR3 consists of 15 residues. In germline, CDR1 is SGHTA, CDR2 FQGNSA. Deletions cut 2 bases from V and 8 bases from J, with 18 bases between. The CDR3 DNA follows: TGTGCCAGCAGCTTACAAAGCCGCGGCCGGGTAGAAGCTTTCTTT. It specifies CASSLQSRGRVEAFF.

The DNA of the CDR3 is TGTGCCAGCAGTCCCGGGGGGTTCACAGATACGCAGTATTTT. Protein sequence: CASSPGGFTDTQYF. This chain uses TRBV28 with TRBJ2-3; 7 bases are shared with TRBD2. Germline CDR1 and CDR2: MDHEN and SYDVKM. The CDR3 has 14 residues. The V segment lost 5 bases and the J segment 2 bases; nucleotides outside the gene matches: 4.

The gene calls are TRBV27 and TRBJ1-2; 8 positions agree with TRBD1. J gave up 4 bases and V 3 bases, and 4 bases lay outside the gene matches. This CDR3 is built from 14 residues. Germline V gene lookup returns CDR1 MNHEY and CDR2 SMNVEV (reference sequence). CDR3 loop: CASSFWDRPYGYTF. CDR3 DNA sequence: TGTGCCAGCAGTTTTTGGGACAGGCCCTATGGCTACACCTTC.

V is TRBV25-1 and J is TRBJ2-7; weak D call: TRBD1 (6 bases). Germline-derived CDR1 and CDR2 are MGHDK and SYGVNS. The CDR3 spans 11 residues. V lost 4 bases to trimming and J lost 8 bases, with 9 bases between them. CDR3: CASSVQGKQYF. DNA of the CDR3: TGTGCCAGCAGTGTTCAGGGGAAGCAGTACTTC.

This clone has just a few counts. The chain uses TRBV10-3 and TRBJ2-1; 11 nucleotides match TRBD2. The germline CDR1 and CDR2 sequences are ENHRY and SYGVKD. The CDR3 spans 17 residues. Trimming removed 6 bases from V and 0 bases from J; junction bases left unmatched: 7. The CDR3 protein is CAIRASGGPSSYNEQFF. In DNA form, the CDR3 reads TGTGCCATCAGGGCTAGCGGGGGGCCGAGCTCCTACAATGAGCAGTTCTTC.

The CDR3 bases are TGTGCCAGCAGTGATGAGGGAAACTATGGCTACACCTTC. It is translated as CASSDEGNYGYTF. J is TRBJ1-2 and V is TRBV6-4; D remains ambiguous. Germline assignment: CDR1 MRHNA and CDR2 SNTAGT. CDR3 size: 13 residues. V was trimmed by 3 bases and J by 2 bases, leaving 7 bases between them.

This clone showed up just a few times. Here the CDR3 DNA reads TGTGCCAGCAGCAATAGCGGGGGAGAGACCCAGTACTTC. Protein sequence: CASSNSGGETQYF. V usage is TRBV7-6 and J usage is TRBJ2-5; 9 nucleotides align to TRBD2. Trimming took 5 bases from V and 4 from J; bases not matched to a gene: 2. CDR1 and CDR2 (germline): SGHVS, FNYEAQ. CDR3 length equals 13 residues.

V usage is TRBV7-2 and J usage is TRBJ1-2; 8 positions agree with TRBD1. CDR1 and CDR2 from the germline V gene are SGHTA and FQGNSA. The CDR3 has 13 amino acids. The trim removed 0 bases at V and 8 bases at J, leaving 2 bases unmatched. The CDR3 nucleotides read TGTGCCAGCAGCTTAGCGGGACAGGACGGCTACACCTTC. This gives the protein CASSLAGQDGYTF.

With respect to this clone: The sample holds other DNA sequences that translate to the same CDR3. The gene calls are TRBV7-9 and TRBJ2-5; a possible D gene is TRBD1 (8 bases). Trimming left V 1 base short and J 5 bases short, with 11 bases between. This CDR3 has 14 residues. Germline V gives CDR1 SEHNR, CDR2 FQNEAQ (reference sequence). DNA of the CDR3: TGTGCCAGCAGCTTAGTACAGGGGGGGGAGACCCAGTACTTC. This translates into CASSLVQGGETQYF. Full variable domain (remainder filled in from reference TRBV7-9 and TRBJ2-5): DTGVSQNPRHKITKRGQNVTFRCDPISEHNRLYWYRQTLGQGPEFLTYFQNEAQLEKSRLLSDRFSAERPKGSFSTLEIQRTEQGDSAMYLCASSLVQGGETQYFGPGTRLLVL.

The chain joins TRBV7-2 to TRBJ2-3; D is undetermined. The CDR3 extends over 14 amino acids. From germline, CDR1 is SGHTA and CDR2 FQGNSA. V lost 0 bases and J lost 3, with 7 bases in between. CDR3 sequence (DNA): TGTGCCAGCAGCTTAGCTTTTAAAACAGATACGCAGTATTTT. This translates into CASSLAFKTDTQYF.

V is TRBV10-3 and J is TRBJ2-1; 11 bases map to TRBD1. The germline CDR1 and CDR2 sequences are ENHRY and SYGVKD. V gave up 6 bases and J gave up 10 bases; unmatched junction bases: 14. The CDR3 covers 16 residues. CDR3 sequence: CAIRDRAGTGGDEQFF. In nucleotides, the CDR3 is TGTGCCATCAGAGATAGAGCCGGGACAGGGGGTGACGAGCAGTTCTTC.

The J gene is TRBJ2-5, the V gene TRBV5-6, with 9 bases aligning to TRBD1. The J call may be faulty, since TRBJ2-7 better matches the DNA end. Germline V gene sequence: CDR1 SGHDT, CDR2 YYEEEE. The CDR3 covers 14 residues. The CDR3 sequence: CASSTDRGSYEQYF. The DNA of the CDR3 is TGTGCCAGCAGCACGGACAGGGGCTCCTACGAGCAGTACTTC.

The rearrangement uses TRBV5-5 and TRBJ2-5; possibly TRBD1 for D (5 bases). The CDR3 sequence is 15 residues long. Germline V gene data show CDR1 as SGHKS and CDR2 as YYEKEE (reference sequence). Trimming stripped 1 base from V and 0 bases from J, with 10 bases between. The CDR3 sequence: CASSLIDSDQETQYF. DNA of the CDR3: TGTGCCAGCAGCTTGATTGACAGTGACCAAGAGACCCAGTACTTC.

The chain carries TRBV4-3 and TRBJ1-6; the D gene is possibly TRBD1 (5 bases). Trimming cost V 2 bases and J 0 bases, with 14 bases left between them. The CDR3 is 18 amino acids. CDR1 and CDR2 from the germline V gene are LGHNA and YSLEER. Written as DNA, the CDR3 is TGCGCCAGCAGCCAAACGACAGATTTTGACTCCTATAATTCACCCCTCCACTTT. Protein product: CASSQTTDFDSYNSPLHF.

The rearrangement joins TRBV7-8 to TRBJ2-5; tentatively, D is TRBD2 (6 bases). The germline V and J ends were trimmed by 0 bases and 1 base, with 18 bases remaining between them. CDR1 is SGHVS, CDR2 FQNEAQ, per germline. This CDR3 is 18 amino acids long. The CDR3: CASSLAPRASRGQETQYF. DNA for the CDR3: TGTGCCAGCAGCTTAGCGCCTAGGGCGTCGCGGGGCCAAGAGACCCAGTACTTC.

The chain combines TRBV11-2 with TRBJ2-7, with 9 bases identical to TRBD1. Trimming took 1 base from V and 2 from J; bases not matched to a gene: 6. Germline V gene sequence: CDR1 SGHAT, CDR2 FQNNGV. CDR3 length: 16 amino acids. DNA for the CDR3: TGTGCCAGCAGCTTAGTATCTCGGACAGGGGCCTACGAGCAGTACTTC. This sequence encodes CASSLVSRTGAYEQYF. The full variable domain, in which reference TRBV11-2 and TRBJ2-7 provide the parts outside the CDR3, is EAGVAQSPRYKIIEKRQSVAFWCNPISGHATLYWYQQILGQGPKLLIQFQNNGVVDDSQLPKDRFSAERLKGVDSTLKIQPAKLEDSAVYLCASSLVSRTGAYEQYFGPGTRLTVT.

The chain uses TRBV27 and TRBJ2-3, with D maybe TRBD1 (5 bases). The CDR3 consists of 16 residues. Germline V lookup: CDR1 MNHEY, CDR2 SMNVEV (reference sequence). Trimming left V 3 bases short and J 0 bases short, with 13 bases between. CDR3: CASSFLRTTSTDTQYF. In nucleotides, the CDR3 is TGTGCCAGCAGTTTTTTGAGGACAACTAGCACAGATACGCAGTATTTT.

V and J are TRBV18 and TRBJ1-5; 9 bases fit TRBD1. Germline lookup yields CDR1 KGHSH and CDR2 LQKENI. Unmatched junction bases numbered 11, after V lost 5 bases and J lost 6 bases. This CDR3 region has 16 residues. The CDR3 region is CASSSLPGQGSQPQHF. CDR3 nucleotides: TGTGCCAGCTCATCCCTTCCGGGACAGGGAAGTCAGCCCCAGCATTTT.

The V gene is TRBV2, the J gene TRBJ1-5, with TRBD1 identical over 11 bases. Germline assignment: CDR1 SNHLY and CDR2 FYNNEI. This CDR3 contains 14 residues. Trimming removed 10 bases from V and 7 bases from J; junction bases left unmatched: 9. The CDR3 region is CATSRDRGDQPQHF. CDR3 DNA: TGTGCCACGTCCCGGGACAGGGGGGACCAGCCCCAGCATTTT.

The chain carries TRBV7-8 and TRBJ2-3; TRBD2 matches 9 bases. The CDR3 is 15 amino acids. The junction had 4 bases not matched to a gene; V was cut back by 4 bases and J by 2 bases. Germline CDR1 SGHVS, CDR2 FQNEAQ. CDR3 in DNA: TGTGCCAGCAGCTCAAGCGGGGGGTTCACAGATACGCAGTATTTT. This sequence encodes CASSSSGGFTDTQYF.

This CDR3 is CASSLEGTAGELFF. The CDR3, as DNA: TGTGCCAGCAGCTTGGAGGGAACGGCCGGGGAGCTGTTTTTT. The chain joins TRBV7-8 to TRBJ2-2, with a tentative D call TRBD2 (6 bases). CDR3 length equals 14 residues. Germline lookup yields CDR1 SGHVS and CDR2 FQNEAQ. V dropped 3 bases and J dropped 6 bases, with 11 bases sitting between them.

This clone turned up a few times. The chain links TRBV5-6 to TRBJ1-1; unclear D gene. V lost 3 bases and J lost 7, with 16 bases in between. Germline V CDR1 and CDR2: SGHDT, YYEEEE. This CDR3 region has 14 residues. The CDR3 sequence: CASSSGPGNDEAFF. CDR3 DNA: TGTGCCAGCAGCTCCGGGCCCGGGAATGATGAAGCTTTCTTT.

J is TRBJ2-2 and V is TRBV5-1, with no clear D. CDR3 length: 16 amino acids. V was trimmed by 1 base and J by 4 bases, leaving 14 bases between them. Germline assignment: CDR1 SGHRS and CDR2 YFSETQ. CDR3 in amino acids: CASSLFGPSATGELFF. CDR3 nucleotides: TGCGCCAGCAGCTTGTTCGGTCCCTCCGCCACCGGGGAGCTGTTTTTT.

Many counts were recorded for this clone. This rearrangement joins TRBV23-1 to TRBJ2-7; D is unclear. TRBV23-1 is labeled an ORF, and its function is uncertain. CDR3 length equals 13 residues. V was pared by 8 bases and J by 0 bases, with 11 bases between. CDR3 bases: TGCGCCAGCCACAGTTACAGCTCCTACGAGCAGTACTTC. As protein: CASHSYSSYEQYF.

This chain uses TRBV29-1 with TRBJ2-2, with 9 bases fitting TRBD1. Trimming at V came to 7 bases and at J to 4 bases, leaving 7 bases not matched to a gene. The germline V gene encodes CDR1 SQVTM and CDR2 ANQGSEA. The CDR3 extends over 14 amino acids. CDR3 DNA sequence: TGCAGCGGTCGGACAGGGGCCGGCACCGGGGAGCTGTTTTTT. This sequence encodes CSGRTGAGTGELFF.

The V gene is TRBV7-2, the J gene TRBJ2-1; 8 bases agree with TRBD2. The CDR3 extends over 15 amino acids. CDR1 and CDR2 (germline): SGHTA, FQGNSA. With 5 bases clipped from V and 5 bases from J, the junction kept 8 bases outside the gene matches. The CDR3 reads CASSRIGGANNEQFF. The CDR3, as DNA: TGTGCCAGCAGCCGAATCGGGGGGGCGAACAATGAGCAGTTCTTC.